One and the same sample provided the 18 T cell receptor beta chains below, sequenced in a study of cytomegalovirus exposure and HLA in healthy donors. Measured with immunoSEQ multiplex PCR; TCRdb has only the in-frame clones, and not every one. This table holds some 340,000 clones, roughly 87% found once. Sequencing used PBMCs. The receptors come from a woman in her 30s in good health and CMV-seropositive.

The chain links TRBV9 to TRBJ2-5; possibly TRBD1 or TRBD2 for D (5 bases each). The germline gives CDR1 SGDLS, CDR2 YYNGEE. V dropped 0 bases and J dropped 5 bases, with 14 bases sitting between them. This CDR3 has 15 residues. The CDR3: CASSVEGDRRETQYF. The DNA for the CDR3 is TGTGCCAGCAGCGTAGAAGGGGATCGGAGGGAGACCCAGTACTTC.

The chain employs TRBV9 and TRBJ2-3; D ambiguous. The V gene lost 4 bases and the J gene lost 0 bases, with 3 bases spanning the gap. Germline CDR1 reads SGDLS; CDR2 reads YYNGEE. CDR3 length: 12 amino acids. This chain's CDR3 is CASSLSTDTQYF. CDR3 sequence (DNA): TGTGCCAGCAGCCTGAGCACAGATACGCAGTATTTT. Combining the CDR3 with reference TRBV9 and TRBJ2-3 gives the whole variable domain DSGVTQTPKHLITATGQRVTLRCSPRSGDLSVYWYQQSLDQGLQFLIQYYNGEERAKGNILERFSAQQFPDLHSELNLSSLELGDSALYFCASSLSTDTQYFGPGTRLTVL.

The genes are TRBV7-8 and TRBJ2-1, with TRBD1 matching 8 bases. The CDR3 contains 15 residues. The germline V gene has CDR1 SGHVS and CDR2 FQNEAQ. V was pared by 4 bases and J by 9 bases, with 11 bases of the junction left unmatched. The CDR3 coding sequence is TGTGCCAGCAGCTCACCGGGACAGGCCTTCGGTGAGCAGTTCTTC. Protein: CASSSPGQAFGEQFF.

This rearrangement joins TRBV29-1 to TRBJ2-2; unclear D gene. Germline V gene data show CDR1 as SQVTM and CDR2 as ANQGSEA. The CDR3 has 13 residues. Trimming cost V 2 bases and J 3 bases, with 7 bases left between them. The CDR3 sequence is CSVESPDTGELFF. The CDR3, as DNA: TGCAGCGTTGAAAGCCCGGACACCGGGGAGCTGTTTTTT.

For the CDR3, the DNA is TGCGCCAGCAGCCAAGATCGGGCACAGGGAAAGGGGTATGGCTACACCTTC. Translation: CASSQDRAQGKGYGYTF. The chain links TRBV4-1 to TRBJ1-2; D is perhaps TRBD1 (6 bases). The V end lost 0 bases, the J end lost 5 bases, and 19 bases lay between the germline ends. The CDR3 extends over 17 amino acids. The germline CDR1 and CDR2 sequences are MGHRA and YSYEKL.

The rearrangement uses TRBV4-1 and TRBJ1-2; TRBD1 aligns across 7 bases. CDR3 length equals 17 residues. The V and J ends lost 0 bases and 4 bases, in that order; junction bases with no gene match: 11. Germline lookup yields CDR1 MGHRA and CDR2 YSYEKL. CDR3 sequence reads: CASSQDGRGGAGYGYTF. The CDR3 DNA reads as TGCGCCAGCAGCCAAGATGGGAGAGGGGGCGCAGGCTATGGCTACACCTTC.

The gene calls are TRBV25-1 and TRBJ1-2; 9 nucleotides match TRBD1. V trimming: 5 bases; J trimming: 6 bases; junction bases outside the gene matches: 7. This CDR3 has 14 amino acids. Germline values: CDR1 MGHDK, CDR2 SYGVNS. CDR3 DNA sequence: TGTGCCAGCAGTACGGGACAGGGATTACATGGCTACACCTTC. This sequence encodes CASSTGQGLHGYTF.

A word on this clone: Other DNA sequences of this sample code for an identical CDR3. The CDR3 sequence is CASSEGSNQPQHF. The DNA for the CDR3 is TGTGCCAGCAGTGAGGGTAGCAATCAGCCCCAGCATTTT. The J gene is TRBJ1-5, the V gene TRBV6-4, with no clear D. This CDR3 region has 13 residues. Germline V lookup: CDR1 MRHNA, CDR2 SNTAGT. V lost 3 bases, J lost 0 bases, and 3 bases lay in between.

The chain joins TRBV6-5 to TRBJ2-7; D perhaps matches TRBD2 (5 bases). V was clipped by 0 bases and J by 2 bases, with 8 bases between them. This CDR3 is 14 amino acids long. Germline CDR1 MNHEY, CDR2 SVGAGI. This CDR3 is CASSYSRGTYEQYF. Here the CDR3 DNA reads TGTGCCAGCAGTTACTCGAGAGGGACCTACGAGCAGTACTTC.

This clone was counted between two and nine times. The chain uses TRBV6-4 and TRBJ2-2; 11 bases are a match to TRBD2. Unmatched junction bases numbered 6, after V lost 6 bases and J lost 6 bases. Per germline, CDR1 MRHNA and CDR2 SNTAGT. The CDR3 totals 15 residues. DNA of the CDR3: TGTGCCAGCAGAGTACTAGCGGGAGAGTCCGGGGAGCTGTTTTTT. Encoded protein: CASRVLAGESGELFF.

The V and J genes are TRBV7-7 and TRBJ2-2, with a possible D match to TRBD1 (6 bases). V lost 5 bases and J 6 bases, leaving 13 bases between the germline ends. Germline CDR1 is SSHAT and CDR2 is FNYEAQ (reference sequence). This CDR3 has 14 residues. The CDR3 DNA sequence: TGTGCCAGCAGCCCACAGGGCTTTTCCGGGGAGCTGTTTTTT. This gives the protein CASSPQGFSGELFF.

The gene calls are TRBV18 and TRBJ2-3, with D perhaps TRBD1 (5 bases). Trimming shortened V by 4 bases and J by 6 bases, and 11 bases separated the two germline ends. The CDR3 runs 13 residues. CDR1 is KGHSH and CDR2 is LQKENI in the germline V gene. The CDR3: CASSQGQGDTQYF. CDR3 sequence (DNA): TGTGCCAGCTCACAGGGTCAGGGTGATACGCAGTATTTT.

The chain combines TRBV4-1 with TRBJ2-3; 9 bases agree with TRBD2. Germline values: CDR1 MGHRA, CDR2 YSYEKL. The trim removed 1 base at V and 6 bases at J, leaving 2 bases unmatched. The CDR3 spans 14 residues. The chain's CDR3 is CASSQVTSGDTQYF. The CDR3 nucleotides are TGCGCCAGCAGCCAAGTTACTAGCGGGGATACGCAGTATTTT.

In regard to this clone: Within the sample, other DNA sequences also encode this same CDR3. The chain carries TRBV18 and TRBJ2-2; unclear D gene. This CDR3 has 14 residues. Germline CDR1 and CDR2: KGHSH and LQKENI. V dropped 0 bases and J dropped 2 bases, with 4 bases sitting between them. The CDR3 nucleotides are TGTGCCAGCTCACCACCACTTAACACCGGGGAGCTGTTTTTT. Amino acids: CASSPPLNTGELFF.

This chain uses TRBV9 with TRBJ2-1, with unresolved D. Germline CDR1 is SGDLS and CDR2 is YYNGEE. V lost 4 bases to trimming and J lost 1 base, with 9 bases between them. The CDR3 length is 14 residues. DNA for the CDR3: TGTGCCAGCAGCCCTAGAGTATCCTACAATGAGCAGTTCTTC. It codes for CASSPRVSYNEQFF.

The rearrangement uses TRBV19 and TRBJ1-4; the D gene is possibly TRBD1 (5 bases). The CDR3 is 13 amino acids. V shed 6 bases and J shed 5 bases, with 10 bases lying between them. Germline lookup yields CDR1 LNHDA and CDR2 SQIVND (reference sequence). CDR3: CASRTGGNEKLFF. In nucleotides, the CDR3 is TGTGCCAGTAGAACCGGGGGAAATGAAAAACTGTTTTTT. The entire variable domain, with the rest obtained from reference TRBV19 and TRBJ1-4, is as follows: DGGITQSPKYLFRKEGQNVTLSCEQNLNHDAMYWYRQDPGQGLRLIYYSQIVNDFQKGDIAEGYSVSREKKESFPLTVTSAQKNPTAFYLCASRTGGNEKLFFGSGTQLSVL.

As to this clone: The same CDR3 also results from other DNA sequences found in this sample. The chain recombines TRBV15 with TRBJ1-1; no definite D call. The CDR3 is 15 residues long. Trimming removed 0 bases at V and 0 bases at J, with 8 bases between. Per germline, CDR1 LNHNV and CDR2 YYDKDF (reference sequence). The CDR3 here is CATSRDRAVNTEAFF. In DNA form, the CDR3 reads TGTGCCACCAGCAGAGATAGGGCGGTGAACACTGAAGCTTTCTTT.

The V and J genes are TRBV5-1 and TRBJ2-3; 10 nucleotides agree with TRBD2. This CDR3 is built from 16 residues. The V gene's germline CDR1 is SGHRS and CDR2 YFSETQ. With 4 bases clipped from V and 5 bases from J, the junction kept 10 bases outside the gene matches. The CDR3 sequence is CASSLSGGARGDTQYF. In nucleotides, the CDR3 is TGCGCCAGCAGCCTAAGCGGGGGGGCCCGAGGAGATACGCAGTATTTT.